The 6 T cell receptor beta chains presented below share a single source sample, sequenced in a study of T cell changes during pregnancy in multiple sclerosis. TCRdb's table, derived via immunoSEQ multiplex PCR, lists solely in-frame clones and lacks some. Among more than 55,000 clones, 85% to 95% were seen once, and the ten largest hold 3% to 4.5%. The material sequenced was peripheral blood, taken after pregnancy. The receptors were sampled from a female donor in good health, enrolled as a control in a pregnancy study.

This rearrangement joins TRBV7-2 to TRBJ1-5, with D perhaps TRBD1 (6 bases). Trimming took 5 bases from V and 7 from J, leaving 15 bases between them. The CDR3 totals 14 residues. The germline V gene has CDR1 SGHTA and CDR2 FQGNSA. This CDR3 reads CASSPGAQSQPQHF. The CDR3 DNA reads TGTGCCAGCAGCCCAGGGGCACAATCCCAGCCCCAGCATTTT. The whole variable domain, remainder taken from reference TRBV7-2 and TRBJ1-5, is GAGVSQSPSNKVTEKGKDVELRCDPISGHTALYWYRQSLGQGLEFLIYFQGNSAPDKSGLPSDRFSAERTGGSVSTLTIQRTQQEDSAVYLCASSPGAQSQPQHFGDGTRLSIL.

V usage is TRBV19 and J usage is TRBJ2-3; D is perhaps TRBD1 (6 bases). The CDR3 has 15 amino acids. The germline gives CDR1 LNHDA, CDR2 SQIVND (reference sequence). V was shortened by 7 bases and J by 11 bases, with 25 bases between the two germline ends. The CDR3 loop reads CASTSRGSGADQQYF. The CDR3 DNA sequence: TGTGCCAGTACCTCCAGGGGCTCAGGGGCCGATCAGCAGTATTTT.

The V gene is TRBV28, the J gene TRBJ2-5; 7 positions agree with TRBD2. Gene TRBJ2-7 matches the end of the DNA better, so the J call may be wrong. This CDR3 is built from 14 residues. Germline V lookup: CDR1 MDHEN, CDR2 SYDVKM. CDR3 nucleotides: TGTGCCAGCAGGGGGGGGAGTACAACCTACGAGCAGTACTTC. Residues: CASRGGSTTYEQYF.

V gene TRBV7-9 combines with J gene TRBJ2-5; maybe TRBD2 (6 bases). The CDR3 spans 15 residues. From germline, CDR1 is SEHNR and CDR2 FQNEAQ (reference sequence). V dropped 3 bases and J dropped 2 bases, with 13 bases sitting between them. This CDR3 reads CASSFEGLAQETQYF. The CDR3 DNA is TGTGCCAGCAGCTTTGAGGGACTCGCACAAGAGACCCAGTACTTC.

The rearrangement joins TRBV7-2 to TRBJ1-1; D remains ambiguous. V lost 1 base and J 2 bases, leaving 11 bases between the germline ends. CDR1 is SGHTA and CDR2 is FQGNSA in the germline V gene. The CDR3 covers 15 residues. CDR3 sequence: CASSLGVATNTEAFF. DNA for the CDR3: TGTGCCAGCAGCTTAGGGGTCGCGACTAACACTGAAGCTTTCTTT. The full variable domain, completed using reference TRBV7-2 and TRBJ1-1, is GAGVSQSPSNKVTEKGKDVELRCDPISGHTALYWYRQSLGQGLEFLIYFQGNSAPDKSGLPSDRFSAERTGGSVSTLTIQRTQQEDSAVYLCASSLGVATNTEAFFGQGTRLTVV.

The chain uses TRBV5-4 and TRBJ2-5; 9 bases fit TRBD2. V dropped 2 bases and J dropped 3; count of bases not matched to a gene: 5. CDR3 length: 15 amino acids. In germline, CDR1 is SGHNT, CDR2 YYREEE (reference sequence). In DNA, the CDR3 is TGTGCCAGCAGCTTAAAGACTAGCGGAAAAGAGACCCAGTACTTC. This encodes CASSLKTSGKETQYF.